This entry is about one T cell receptor beta chain. Measured with immunoSEQ multiplex PCR; TCRdb has only the in-frame clones, and not every one. The table has 43,000 or so clones, about 73% seen once. The sample originates from a study of PD-1 blockade in classical Hodgkin lymphoma. The patients all showed relapse after autologous stem cell transplantation, while their brentuximab vedotin exposure varied. The patients, who had relapsed/refractory classical Hodgkin lymphoma, achieved best responses of complete response, partial response or progressive disease. V was pared by 4 bases and J by 0 bases, with 14 bases between. The CDR3 covers 15 residues. CDR1 is SGHDT, CDR2 YYEEEE, per germline.

This receptor was obtained from a human donor with classical Hodgkin lymphoma. This sample comprised peripheral blood mononuclear cells (PBMCs), obtained at baseline. This sequence joins TRBV5-6 and TRBJ2-7; D assignment may be TRBD1 or TRBD2 (6 bases each). CDR3 sequence reads: CASSAWGASSYEQYF. As DNA, the CDR3 is TGTGCCAGCAGCGCCTGGGGGGCCAGCTCCTACGAGCAGTACTTC. Full variable domain (rest looked up from reference TRBV5-6 and TRBJ2-7): DAGVTQSPTHLIKTRGQQVTLRCSPKSGHDTVSWYQQALGQGPQFIFQYYEEEERQRGNFPDRFSGHQFPNYSSELNVNALLLGDSALYLCASSAWGASSYEQYFGPGTRLTVT.